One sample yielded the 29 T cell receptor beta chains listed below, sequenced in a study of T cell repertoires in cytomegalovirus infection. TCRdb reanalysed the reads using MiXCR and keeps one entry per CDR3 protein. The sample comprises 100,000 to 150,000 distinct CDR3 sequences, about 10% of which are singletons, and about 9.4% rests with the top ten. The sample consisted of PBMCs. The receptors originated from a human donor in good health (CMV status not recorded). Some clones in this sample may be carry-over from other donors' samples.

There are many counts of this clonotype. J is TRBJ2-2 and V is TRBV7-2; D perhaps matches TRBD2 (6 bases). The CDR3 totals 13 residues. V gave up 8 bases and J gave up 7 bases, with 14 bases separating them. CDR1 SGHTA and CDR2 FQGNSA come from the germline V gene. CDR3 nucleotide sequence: TGTGCCAGCCACGGGGGTATCGGCGGGGAGCTGTTTTTT. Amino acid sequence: CASHGGIGGELFF.

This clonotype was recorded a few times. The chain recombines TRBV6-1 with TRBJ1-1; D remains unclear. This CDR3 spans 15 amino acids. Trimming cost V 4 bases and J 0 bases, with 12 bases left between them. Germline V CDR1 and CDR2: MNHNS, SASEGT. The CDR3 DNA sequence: TGTGCCAGCAGTGCTAGCGATCCAGTGAACACTGAAGCTTTCTTT. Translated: CASSASDPVNTEAFF.

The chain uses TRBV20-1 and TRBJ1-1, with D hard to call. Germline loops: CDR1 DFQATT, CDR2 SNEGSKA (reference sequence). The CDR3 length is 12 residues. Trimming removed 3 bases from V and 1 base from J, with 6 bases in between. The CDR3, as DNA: TGCAGTGCTAGGCCTCCGAACACTGAAGCTTTCTTT. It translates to CSARPPNTEAFF.

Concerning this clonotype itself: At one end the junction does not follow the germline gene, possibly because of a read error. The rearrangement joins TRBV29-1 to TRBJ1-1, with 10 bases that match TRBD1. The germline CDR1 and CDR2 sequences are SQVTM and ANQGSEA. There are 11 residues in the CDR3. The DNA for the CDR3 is TGCAGCGTGGGCGCCGACAGGGGGCGGTGGTGG. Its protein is CSVGADRGRWW.

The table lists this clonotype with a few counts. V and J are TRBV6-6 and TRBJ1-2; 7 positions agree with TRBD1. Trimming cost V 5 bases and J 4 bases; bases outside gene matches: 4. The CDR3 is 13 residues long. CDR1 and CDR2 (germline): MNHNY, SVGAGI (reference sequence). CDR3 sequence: CASSHRTGYGYTF. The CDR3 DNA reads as TGTGCCAGCAGTCACCGGACAGGCTATGGCTACACCTTC.

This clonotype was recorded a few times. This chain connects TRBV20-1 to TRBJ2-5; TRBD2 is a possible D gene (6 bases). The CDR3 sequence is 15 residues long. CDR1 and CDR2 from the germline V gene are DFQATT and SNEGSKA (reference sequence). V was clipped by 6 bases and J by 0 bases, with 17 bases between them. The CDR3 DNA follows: TGCAGTGCCCCCCGCCGGGACTCCGACCAAGAGACCCAGTACTTC. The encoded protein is CSAPRRDSDQETQYF.

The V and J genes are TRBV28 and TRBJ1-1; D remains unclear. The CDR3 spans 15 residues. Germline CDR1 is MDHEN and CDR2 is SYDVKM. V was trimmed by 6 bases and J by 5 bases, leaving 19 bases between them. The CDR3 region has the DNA TGTGCCAGCAGCCTCGAACATTCGGCCAGGACTGAAGCTTTCTTT. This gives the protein CASSLEHSARTEAFF.

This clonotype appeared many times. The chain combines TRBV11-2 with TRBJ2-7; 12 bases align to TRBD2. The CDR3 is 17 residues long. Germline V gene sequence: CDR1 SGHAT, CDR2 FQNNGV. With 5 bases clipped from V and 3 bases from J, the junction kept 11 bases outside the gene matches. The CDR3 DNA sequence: TGTGCCAGCAGCCGAACGACTAGCGGGGGTGCAAGCTACGAGCAGTACTTC. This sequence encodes CASSRTTSGGASYEQYF. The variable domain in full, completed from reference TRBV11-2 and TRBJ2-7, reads EAGVAQSPRYKIIEKRQSVAFWCNPISGHATLYWYQQILGQGPKLLIQFQNNGVVDDSQLPKDRFSAERLKGVDSTLKIQPAKLEDSAVYLCASSRTTSGGASYEQYFGPGTRLTVT.

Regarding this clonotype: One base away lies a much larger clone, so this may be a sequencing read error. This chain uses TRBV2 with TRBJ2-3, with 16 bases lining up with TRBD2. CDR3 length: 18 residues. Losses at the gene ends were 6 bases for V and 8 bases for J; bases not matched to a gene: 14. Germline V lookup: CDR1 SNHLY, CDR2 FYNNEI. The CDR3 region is CASSLGLAGGPVPGTQYF. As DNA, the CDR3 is TGTGCCAGCAGCCTGGGACTAGCGGGGGGGCCTGTCCCAGGTACGCAGTATTTT.

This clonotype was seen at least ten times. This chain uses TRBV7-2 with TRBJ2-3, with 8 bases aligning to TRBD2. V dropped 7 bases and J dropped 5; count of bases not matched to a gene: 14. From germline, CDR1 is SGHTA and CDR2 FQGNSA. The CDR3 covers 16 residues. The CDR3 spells CASTAATGLVRDTQYF. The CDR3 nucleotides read TGTGCCAGCACCGCGGCGACGGGACTAGTGAGAGATACGCAGTATTTT.

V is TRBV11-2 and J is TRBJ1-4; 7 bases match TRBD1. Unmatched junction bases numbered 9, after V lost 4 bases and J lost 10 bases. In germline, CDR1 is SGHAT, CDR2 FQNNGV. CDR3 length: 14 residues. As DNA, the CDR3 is TGTGCCAGCAGCTCAACAGGGGCAAACGGAAAACTGTTTTTT. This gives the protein CASSSTGANGKLFF. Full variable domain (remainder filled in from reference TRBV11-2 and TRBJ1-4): EAGVAQSPRYKIIEKRQSVAFWCNPISGHATLYWYQQILGQGPKLLIQFQNNGVVDDSQLPKDRFSAERLKGVDSTLKIQPAKLEDSAVYLCASSSTGANGKLFFGSGTQLSVL.

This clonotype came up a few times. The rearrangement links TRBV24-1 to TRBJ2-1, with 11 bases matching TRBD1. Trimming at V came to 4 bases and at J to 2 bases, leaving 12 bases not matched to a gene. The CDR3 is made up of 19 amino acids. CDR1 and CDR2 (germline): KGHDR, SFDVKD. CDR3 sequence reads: CATSDPKTGTGGTYNEQFF. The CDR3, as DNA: TGTGCCACCAGTGACCCGAAAACCGGGACAGGGGGTACCTACAATGAGCAGTTCTTC.

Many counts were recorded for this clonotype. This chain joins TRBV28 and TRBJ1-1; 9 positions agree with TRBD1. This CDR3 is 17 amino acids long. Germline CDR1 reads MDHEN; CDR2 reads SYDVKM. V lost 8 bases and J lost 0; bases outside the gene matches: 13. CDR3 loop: CASLLLTGGNMNTEAFF. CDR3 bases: TGTGCCAGCCTACTCTTGACAGGGGGAAACATGAACACTGAAGCTTTCTTT.

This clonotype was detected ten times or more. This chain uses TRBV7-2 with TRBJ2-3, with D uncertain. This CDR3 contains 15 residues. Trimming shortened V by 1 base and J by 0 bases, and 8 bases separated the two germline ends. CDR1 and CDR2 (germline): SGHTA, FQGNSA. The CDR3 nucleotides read TGTGCCAGCAGCTTAGGCGTGCCAAGCACAGATACGCAGTATTTT. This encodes CASSLGVPSTDTQYF.

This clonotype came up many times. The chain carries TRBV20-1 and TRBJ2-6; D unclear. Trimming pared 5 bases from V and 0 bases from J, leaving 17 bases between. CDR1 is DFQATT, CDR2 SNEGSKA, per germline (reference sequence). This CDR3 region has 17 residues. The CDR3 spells CSAPVTRVPSGANVLTF. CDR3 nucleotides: TGCAGTGCTCCGGTAACAAGGGTCCCCTCTGGGGCCAACGTCCTGACTTTC.

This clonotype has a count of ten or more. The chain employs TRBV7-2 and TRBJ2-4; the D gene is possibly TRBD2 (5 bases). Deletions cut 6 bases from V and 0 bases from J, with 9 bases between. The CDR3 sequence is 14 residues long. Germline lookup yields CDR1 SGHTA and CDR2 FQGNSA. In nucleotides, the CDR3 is TGTGCCAGCAGTTCAGGACTAGCCAAAAACATTCAGTACTTC. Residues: CASSSGLAKNIQYF. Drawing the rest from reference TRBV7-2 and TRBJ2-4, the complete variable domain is GAGVSQSPSNKVTEKGKDVELRCDPISGHTALYWYRQSLGQGLEFLIYFQGNSAPDKSGLPSDRFSAERTGGSVSTLTIQRTQQEDSAVYLCASSSGLAKNIQYFGAGTRLSVL.

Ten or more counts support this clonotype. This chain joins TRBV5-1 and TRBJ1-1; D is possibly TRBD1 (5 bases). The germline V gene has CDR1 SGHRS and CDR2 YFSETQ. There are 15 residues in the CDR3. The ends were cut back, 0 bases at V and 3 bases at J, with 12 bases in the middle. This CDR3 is CASSLGAGPHTEAFF. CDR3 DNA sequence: TGCGCCAGCAGCTTGGGGGCAGGGCCTCACACTGAAGCTTTCTTT. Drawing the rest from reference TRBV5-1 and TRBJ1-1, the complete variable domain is KAGVTQTPRYLIKTRGQQVTLSCSPISGHRSVSWYQQTPGQGLQFLFEYFSETQRNKGNFPGRFSGRQFSNSRSEMNVSTLELGDSALYLCASSLGAGPHTEAFFGQGTRLTVV.

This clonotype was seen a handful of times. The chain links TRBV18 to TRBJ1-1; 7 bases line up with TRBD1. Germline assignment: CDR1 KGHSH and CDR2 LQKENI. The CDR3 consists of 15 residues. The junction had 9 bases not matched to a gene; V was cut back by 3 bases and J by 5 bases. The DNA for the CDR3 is TGTGCCAGCTCACCGAAACAGGGGCGCGATACTGAAGCTTTCTTT. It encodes CASSPKQGRDTEAFF.

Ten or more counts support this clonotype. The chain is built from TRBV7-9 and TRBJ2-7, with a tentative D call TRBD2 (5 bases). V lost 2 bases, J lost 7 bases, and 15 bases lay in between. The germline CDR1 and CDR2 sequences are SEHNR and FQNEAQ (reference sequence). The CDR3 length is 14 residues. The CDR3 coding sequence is TGTGCCAGCAGCTTAACGACCGGCGCGGGTGAGCAGTACTTC. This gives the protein CASSLTTGAGEQYF.

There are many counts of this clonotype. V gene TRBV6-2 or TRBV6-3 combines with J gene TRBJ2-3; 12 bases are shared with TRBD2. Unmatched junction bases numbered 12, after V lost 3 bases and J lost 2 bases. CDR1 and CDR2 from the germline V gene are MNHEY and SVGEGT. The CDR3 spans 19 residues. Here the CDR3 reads CASSYSTSGGRSFTDTQYF. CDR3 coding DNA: TGTGCCAGCAGTTATAGTACTAGCGGGGGGCGTTCCTTCACAGATACGCAGTATTTT.

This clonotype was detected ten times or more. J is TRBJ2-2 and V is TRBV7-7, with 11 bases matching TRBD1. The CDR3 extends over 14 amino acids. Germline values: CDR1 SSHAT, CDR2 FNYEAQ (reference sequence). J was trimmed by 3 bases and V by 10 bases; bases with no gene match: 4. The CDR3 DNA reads TGTGCCACCCCGGGACAGGGGGACACCGGGGAGCTGTTTTTT. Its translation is CATPGQGDTGELFF. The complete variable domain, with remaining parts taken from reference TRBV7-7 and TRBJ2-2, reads GAGVSQSPRYKVTKRGQDVTLRCDPISSHATLYWYQQALGQGPEFLTYFNYEAQPDKSGLPSDRFSAERPEGSISTLTIQRTEQRDSAMYRCATPGQGDTGELFFGEGSRLTVL.

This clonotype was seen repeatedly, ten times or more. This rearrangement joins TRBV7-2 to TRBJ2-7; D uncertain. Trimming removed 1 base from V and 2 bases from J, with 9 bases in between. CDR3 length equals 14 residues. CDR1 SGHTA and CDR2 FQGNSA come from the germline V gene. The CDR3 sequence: CASSLGAGPYEQYF. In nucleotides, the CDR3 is TGTGCCAGCAGCTTAGGCGCCGGACCCTACGAGCAGTACTTC. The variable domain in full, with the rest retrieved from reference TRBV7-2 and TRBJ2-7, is GAGVSQSPSNKVTEKGKDVELRCDPISGHTALYWYRQSLGQGLEFLIYFQGNSAPDKSGLPSDRFSAERTGGSVSTLTIQRTQQEDSAVYLCASSLGAGPYEQYFGPGTRLTVT.

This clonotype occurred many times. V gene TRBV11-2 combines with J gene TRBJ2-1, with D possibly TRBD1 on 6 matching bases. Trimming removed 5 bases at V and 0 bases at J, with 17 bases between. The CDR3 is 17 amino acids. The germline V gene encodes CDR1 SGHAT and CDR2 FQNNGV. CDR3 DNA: TGTGCCAGCAGCCGCATTGGGGGCACCCTCTCCTACAATGAGCAGTTCTTC. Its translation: CASSRIGGTLSYNEQFF.

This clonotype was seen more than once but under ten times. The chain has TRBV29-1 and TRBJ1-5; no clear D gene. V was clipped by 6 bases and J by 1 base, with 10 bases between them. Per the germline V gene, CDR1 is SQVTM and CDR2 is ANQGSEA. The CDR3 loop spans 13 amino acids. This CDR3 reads CSVSFGSNQPQHF. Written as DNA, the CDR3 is TGCAGCGTCTCATTCGGAAGCAATCAGCCCCAGCATTTT. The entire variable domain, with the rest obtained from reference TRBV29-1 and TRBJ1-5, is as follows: SAVISQKPSRDICQRGTSLTIQCQVDSQVTMMFWYRQQPGQSLTLIATANQGSEATYESGFVIDKFPISRPNLTFSTLTVSNMSPEDSSIYLCSVSFGSNQPQHFGDGTRLSIL.

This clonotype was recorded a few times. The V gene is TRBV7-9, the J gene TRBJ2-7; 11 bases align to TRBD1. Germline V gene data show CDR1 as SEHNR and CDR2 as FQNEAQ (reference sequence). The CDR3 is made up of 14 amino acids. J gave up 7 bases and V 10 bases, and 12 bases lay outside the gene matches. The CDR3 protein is CAITWGTGGYEQYF. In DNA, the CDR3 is TGTGCCATTACCTGGGGGACAGGGGGTTATGAGCAGTACTTC.

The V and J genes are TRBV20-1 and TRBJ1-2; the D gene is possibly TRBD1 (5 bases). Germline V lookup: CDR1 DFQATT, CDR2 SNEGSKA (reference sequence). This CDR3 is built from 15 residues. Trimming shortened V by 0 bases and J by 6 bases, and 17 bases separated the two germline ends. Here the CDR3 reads CSARDQALGVNGYTF. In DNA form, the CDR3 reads TGCAGTGCTAGAGATCAGGCACTAGGGGTCAATGGCTACACCTTC.

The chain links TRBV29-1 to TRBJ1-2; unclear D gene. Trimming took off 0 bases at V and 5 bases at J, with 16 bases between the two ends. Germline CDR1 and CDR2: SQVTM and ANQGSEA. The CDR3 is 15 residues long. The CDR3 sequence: CSVEDPVARGYGYTF. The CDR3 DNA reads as TGCAGCGTTGAAGATCCTGTTGCGCGAGGTTATGGCTACACCTTC.

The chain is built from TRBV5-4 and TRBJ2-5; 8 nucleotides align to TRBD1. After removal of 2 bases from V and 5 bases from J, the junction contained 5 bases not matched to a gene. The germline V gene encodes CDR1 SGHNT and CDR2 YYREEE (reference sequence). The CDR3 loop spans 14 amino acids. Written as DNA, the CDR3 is TGTGCCAGCAGCTTAGGGGACAGGAGGGAGACCCAGTACTTC. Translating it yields CASSLGDRRETQYF.

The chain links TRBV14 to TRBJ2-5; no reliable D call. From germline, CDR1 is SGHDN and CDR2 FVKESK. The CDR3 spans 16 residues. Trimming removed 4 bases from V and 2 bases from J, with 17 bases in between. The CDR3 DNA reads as TGTGCCAGCAGCCTAAGTTGGGCATTAGGGCAAGAGACCCAGTACTTC. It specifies CASSLSWALGQETQYF.